This T cell receptor beta chain emerged from a study of cytomegalovirus exposure and HLA in healthy donors. The study's findings and limits: Beyond CMV serostatus, there was no information to go on about immune exposure. Common viral pathogens (according to a later analysis) appeared linked to several of the most significant clusters. Highest at DRB1 and lowest at HLA-C, TCR association rates differed among HLA loci in a later analysis.

As for the donors, each was a healthy bone marrow donor. PCR amplification relied on 60 Vbeta primers (plus 13 Jbeta primers). Sequencing used immunoSEQ multiplex PCR; TCRdb keeps in-frame clones, though not all of them. The sample includes roughly 250,000 clones, almost 85% of them seen just once. A note on this clone: Its antigen is not known.

V shed 0 bases and J shed 1 base, with 7 bases lying between them. The CDR3 covers 16 residues. Germline lookup yields CDR1 LNHNV and CDR2 YYDKDF (reference sequence). The sequenced material came from PBMCs. This TCR was recovered from a woman in her thirties or forties in good health and CMV-seropositive. The chain joins TRBV15 to TRBJ2-6; no definite D call. CDR3 DNA: TGTGCCACCAGCAGAGACAGAATTTCTGGGGCCAACGTCCTGACTTTC. Its protein is CATSRDRISGANVLTF.